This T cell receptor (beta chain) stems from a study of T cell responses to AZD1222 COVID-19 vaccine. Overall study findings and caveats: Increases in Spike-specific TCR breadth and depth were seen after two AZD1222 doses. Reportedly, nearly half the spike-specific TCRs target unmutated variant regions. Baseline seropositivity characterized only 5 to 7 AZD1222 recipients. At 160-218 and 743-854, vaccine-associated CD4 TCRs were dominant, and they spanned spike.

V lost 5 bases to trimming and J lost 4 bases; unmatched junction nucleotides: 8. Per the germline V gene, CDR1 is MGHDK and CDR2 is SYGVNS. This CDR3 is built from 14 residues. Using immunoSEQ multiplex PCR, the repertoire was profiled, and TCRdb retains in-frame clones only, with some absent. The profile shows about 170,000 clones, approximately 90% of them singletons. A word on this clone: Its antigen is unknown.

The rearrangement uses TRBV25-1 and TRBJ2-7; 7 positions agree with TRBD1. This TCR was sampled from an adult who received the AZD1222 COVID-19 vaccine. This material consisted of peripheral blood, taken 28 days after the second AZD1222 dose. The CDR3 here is CASSPTGYTYEQYF. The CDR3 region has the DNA TGTGCCAGCAGTCCGACAGGGTACACGTACGAGCAGTACTTC.